This record looks at one T cell receptor (beta chain) sequence and its context. TCRdb reprocessed the 5' RACE reads with MiXCR, giving one entry per CDR3 protein. The sample consists of approximately 28,000 distinct CDR3 sequences, roughly 7.9% of them appearing once. This sample was taken from a study of CD8 T cells in ankylosing spondylitis. Germline V gene lookup returns CDR1 SGHRS and CDR2 YFSETQ. The V end lost 0 bases, the J end lost 6 bases, and 9 bases lay between the germline ends. The CDR3 runs to 13 residues. V and J are TRBV5-1 and TRBJ1-1; D is ambiguous. This TCR derives from a male donor with ankylosing spondylitis or in good health (not recorded which). The specimen was blood. CDR3 sequence reads: CASSLGIGAEAFF. DNA of the CDR3: TGCGCCAGCAGCTTGGGGATCGGGGCTGAAGCTTTCTTT.